This T cell receptor beta chain derives from a study of blood T cell repertoires in COVID-19. The germline V gene encodes CDR1 SGHAT and CDR2 FQDESV (reference sequence). Deletions cut 5 bases from V and 5 bases from J, with 18 bases between. This CDR3 has 15 amino acids. The assay was immunoSEQ multiplex PCR, and TCRdb's table has in-frame clones only and misses some. The table includes approximately 250,000 clones, 70% to 90% detected once. The V and J genes are TRBV11-1 and TRBJ2-5; tentative D call: TRBD1 (5 bases). The sample consisted of peripheral blood. The receptor was isolated from a man in his fifties or sixties who had recovered from COVID-19. CDR3 sequence: CASSPTAGPRETQYF. The CDR3 coding sequence is TGTGCCAGCAGCCCGACAGCCGGCCCTAGGGAGACCCAGTACTTC. Looking up the rest from reference TRBV11-1 and TRBJ2-5 gives the full variable domain: EAEVAQSPRYKITEKSQAVAFWCDPISGHATLYWYRQILGQGPELLVQFQDESVVDDSQLPKDRFSAERLKGVDSTLKIQPAELGDSAMYLCASSPTAGPRETQYFGPGTRLLVL.